The TCR beta chain under discussion was sequenced for a study of response to subunit inactivated influenza vaccine. Study-wide findings and caveats: Authors suggested that a seasonal influenza vaccination recruits few new T cells each time.

TCRdb independently ran MiXCR on the RT-PCR reads; one entry per CDR3 protein. The sample includes more than 700,000 distinct CDR3 sequences, 21% of them seen just once. Points on this clonotype: What it binds is not known.

The material was PBMCs from blood, obtained 5 days after vaccination. This TCR was recovered from a man aged 45-65 years who received an inactivated influenza vaccine.

The CDR3, as DNA: TGTGCCAGCAGATCTGGTGTAGCGGCCTACGAGCAGTACTTC. Encoded protein: CASRSGVAAYEQYF. The chain joins TRBV12-3 or TRBV12-4 to TRBJ2-7; TRBD2 might be the D (6 bases). V dropped 6 bases and J dropped 2 bases, with 14 bases sitting between them. CDR3 length: 14 amino acids.